One sample yielded the 9 T cell receptor beta chains listed below, sequenced in a study of cytomegalovirus exposure and HLA in healthy donors. Primers for the PCR totalled 60 Vbeta and 13 Jbeta. Some clones are missing from TCRdb's copy, which holds only in-frame ones; the method was immunoSEQ multiplex PCR. Of some 130,000 clones listed, around 80% are singletons. Sequenced sample: PBMCs. The receptors here all came from a man aged 18 to 35 in good health and CMV-seronegative.

The rearrangement links TRBV18 to TRBJ2-1; D gene unclear. Trimming left V 0 bases short and J 10 bases short, with 10 bases between. The CDR3 sequence is 13 residues long. In germline, CDR1 is KGHSH, CDR2 LQKENI. For the CDR3, the DNA is TGTGCCAGCTCACCACCGGATTGGGCAGAGCAGTTCTTC. Translation: CASSPPDWAEQFF.

The count of this clone is one. This chain connects TRBV28 to TRBJ2-3; 9 bases agree with TRBD1. V shed 5 bases, J shed 4 bases, and the junction held 7 bases outside the gene matches. This CDR3 region has 15 residues. The germline V gene has CDR1 MDHEN and CDR2 SYDVKM. This chain's CDR3 is CASSAPGQGSDTQYF. Here the CDR3 DNA reads TGTGCCAGCAGTGCTCCGGGACAGGGCTCAGATACGCAGTATTTT.

This chain uses TRBV11-2 with TRBJ2-3; TRBD2 might be the D (6 bases). The CDR3 length is 14 residues. Deletions cut 0 bases from V and 4 bases from J, with 8 bases between. The germline V gene has CDR1 SGHAT and CDR2 FQNNGV. The DNA of the CDR3 is TGTGCCAGCAGCTTAGATCGACTAGCAGATACGCAGTATTTT. It specifies CASSLDRLADTQYF.

This clone was recorded a few times. The V call is TRBV5-8, the J call TRBJ1-2, with D perhaps TRBD1 (6 bases). Trimming took 4 bases from V and 7 from J, leaving 17 bases between them. CDR3 length: 14 residues. Germline V gives CDR1 SGHTS, CDR2 YDEGEE. The CDR3 spells CASSIGQIESGYTF. CDR3 sequence (DNA): TGTGCCAGCAGCATCGGACAGATTGAGAGTGGCTACACCTTC. The full variable domain, completed using reference TRBV5-8 and TRBJ1-2, is EAGVTQSPTHLIKTRGQQATLRCSPISGHTSVYWYQQALGLGLQFLLWYDEGEERNRGNFPPRFSGRQFPNYSSELNVNALELEDSALYLCASSIGQIESGYTFGSGTRLTVV.

This sequence joins TRBV10-1 and TRBJ2-1; 12 nucleotides line up with TRBD1. Germline V lookup: CDR1 WNHNN, CDR2 SYGVQD (reference sequence). There are 15 residues in the CDR3. V shed 6 bases and J 7 bases; nucleotides not matched to a gene: 7. Here the CDR3 DNA reads TGCGCCAGCAGAGATGGGACAGGGGGCATGAATGAGCAGTTCTTC. Residues: CASRDGTGGMNEQFF.

The chain joins TRBV7-7 to TRBJ1-6, with a weak D call TRBD1 (6 bases). The ends were cut back, 6 bases at V and 7 bases at J, with 16 bases in the middle. CDR1 SSHAT and CDR2 FNYEAQ come from the germline V gene (reference sequence). This CDR3 has 15 residues. Here the CDR3 DNA reads TGTGCCAGCAGTCCCGTGGCAGGGGTGAATTCACCCCTCCACTTT. It specifies CASSPVAGVNSPLHF.

This chain connects TRBV11-2 to TRBJ2-3; D is ambiguous. Germline CDR1 reads SGHAT; CDR2 reads FQNNGV. CDR3 length: 13 residues. V lost 6 bases, J lost 2 bases, and 9 bases lay in between. DNA of the CDR3: TGTGCCAGCAGGGCAGATCTCACAGATACGCAGTATTTT. It translates to CASRADLTDTQYF.

CDR3 DNA: TGTGCCAGCAGCGCCTTTGGCATCCATCAGCCCCAGCATTTT. This translates into CASSAFGIHQPQHF. The chain recombines TRBV7-9 with TRBJ1-5; D is undetermined. Trimming took off 5 bases at V and 5 bases at J, with 13 bases between the two ends. Germline V gene lookup returns CDR1 SEHNR and CDR2 FQNEAQ (reference sequence). CDR3 length equals 14 residues.

The rearrangement joins TRBV6-5 to TRBJ2-1; D is possibly TRBD2 (7 bases). In germline, CDR1 is MNHEY, CDR2 SVGAGI. V gave up 0 bases and J gave up 7 bases, with 13 bases separating them. The CDR3 covers 15 residues. The CDR3 reads CASSYSGGAANEQFF. The CDR3 nucleotides read TGTGCCAGCAGTTACTCGGGGGGGGCTGCGAATGAGCAGTTCTTC.